This T cell receptor (beta chain) was sequenced in a study of blood T cell repertoires in COVID-19. Study background: From the United States, Italy and Spain came samples of acute and convalescent COVID-19. Sources were T cells, B-cell-depleted T cells, or PBMCs; the material itself was cDNA or gDNA.

Original handling: Reference gene primers were amplified, and this amplification served to estimate nucleated cell counts. Sequencing used immunoSEQ multiplex PCR; TCRdb keeps in-frame clones, though not all of them. The V and J calls and clone size come from that table; D and trimming were worked out from the DNA. The sample shows roughly 250,000 clones, 65% to 85% of them seen only once. The TCR was taken from a man aged 35 to 55 with active or convalescent COVID-19. The source material was peripheral blood.

This chain's CDR3 is CSVRTGTLSGEQYF. In DNA form, the CDR3 reads TGCAGCGTAAGAACCGGGACATTATCCGGCGAGCAGTACTTC. The chain uses TRBV29-1 and TRBJ2-7, with D perhaps TRBD1 (6 bases). CDR1 SQVTM and CDR2 ANQGSEA come from the germline V gene. The CDR3 extends over 14 amino acids. Trimming took 6 bases from V and 6 from J, leaving 21 bases between them.